These 3 T cell receptor beta chains originate from one sample sequenced in a study of T-cell memory formation after mild COVID-19. TCRdb re-called the 5' RACE reads through MiXCR, storing one row per CDR3 protein. The table includes around 450,000 distinct CDR3 sequences, 24% detected once. The sequencing input was PBMCs or a T cell subset sorted from them (not recorded which). The receptor set was obtained from an adult woman who had mild COVID-19 (a few samples of this study predate the infection). Cell type and time point are not known.

This clonotype came up a few times. J is TRBJ1-5 and V is TRBV4-2; D possibly corresponds to TRBD1 (6 bases). The ends were cut back, 1 base at V and 0 bases at J, with 10 bases in the middle. CDR1 LGHNA and CDR2 YNFKEQ come from the germline V gene. The CDR3 is 16 residues long. CDR3: CASSQADRISNQPQHF. CDR3 in DNA: TGTGCCAGCAGCCAAGCCGACAGGATTAGCAATCAGCCCCAGCATTTT.

The chain links TRBV7-9 to TRBJ2-1; TRBD1 might be the D (6 bases). Germline V gives CDR1 SEHNR, CDR2 FQNEAQ (reference sequence). V was clipped by 1 base and J by 1 base, with 8 bases between them. CDR3 length: 15 amino acids. The CDR3 DNA follows: TGTGCCAGCAGCTTAGGGGGGCTTTCCTACAATGAGCAGTTCTTC. It encodes CASSLGGLSYNEQFF.

The rearrangement joins TRBV4-1 to TRBJ1-1, with no clear D. The CDR3 length is 14 residues. Germline CDR1 MGHRA, CDR2 YSYEKL. The V end was cut by 0 bases, the J end by 5 bases, with 10 bases between. The CDR3 here is CASSQDGIGTEAFF. Written as DNA, the CDR3 is TGCGCCAGCAGCCAAGACGGGATTGGGACTGAAGCTTTCTTT.